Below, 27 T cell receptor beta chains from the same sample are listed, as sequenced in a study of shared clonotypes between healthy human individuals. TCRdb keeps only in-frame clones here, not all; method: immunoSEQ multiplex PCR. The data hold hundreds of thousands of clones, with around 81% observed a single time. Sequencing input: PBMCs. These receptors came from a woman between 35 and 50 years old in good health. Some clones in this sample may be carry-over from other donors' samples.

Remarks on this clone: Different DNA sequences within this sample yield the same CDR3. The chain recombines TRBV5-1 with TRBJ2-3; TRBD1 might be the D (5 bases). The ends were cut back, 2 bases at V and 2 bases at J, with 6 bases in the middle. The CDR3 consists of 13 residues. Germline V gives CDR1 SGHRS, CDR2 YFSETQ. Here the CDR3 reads CASSLGATDTQYF. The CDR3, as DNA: TGCGCCAGCAGCTTAGGGGCCACAGATACGCAGTATTTT.

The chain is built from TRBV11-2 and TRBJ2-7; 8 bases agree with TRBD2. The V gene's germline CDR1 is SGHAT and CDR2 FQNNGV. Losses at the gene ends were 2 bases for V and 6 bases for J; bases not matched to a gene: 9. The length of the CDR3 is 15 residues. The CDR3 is CASSLWRGRPGEQYF. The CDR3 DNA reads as TGTGCCAGCAGCTTATGGCGCGGGAGGCCGGGCGAGCAGTACTTC.

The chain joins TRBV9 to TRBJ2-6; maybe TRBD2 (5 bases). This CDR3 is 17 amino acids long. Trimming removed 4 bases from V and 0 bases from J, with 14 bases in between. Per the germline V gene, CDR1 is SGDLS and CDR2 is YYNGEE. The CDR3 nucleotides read TGTGCCAGCAGCCCCCGAGCGGAGTTCTCTGGGGCCAACGTCCTGACTTTC. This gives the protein CASSPRAEFSGANVLTF.

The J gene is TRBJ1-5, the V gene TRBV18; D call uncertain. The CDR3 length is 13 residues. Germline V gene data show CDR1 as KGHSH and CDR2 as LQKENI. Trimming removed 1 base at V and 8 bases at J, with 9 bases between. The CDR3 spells CASSPRSWEPQHF. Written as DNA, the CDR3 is TGTGCCAGCTCACCACGTTCCTGGGAGCCCCAGCATTTT. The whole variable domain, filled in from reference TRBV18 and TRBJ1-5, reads NAGVMQNPRHLVRRRGQEARLRCSPMKGHSHVYWYRQLPEEGLKFMVYLQKENIIDESGMPKERFSAEFPKEGPSILRIQQVVRGDSAAYFCASSPRSWEPQHFGDGTRLSIL.

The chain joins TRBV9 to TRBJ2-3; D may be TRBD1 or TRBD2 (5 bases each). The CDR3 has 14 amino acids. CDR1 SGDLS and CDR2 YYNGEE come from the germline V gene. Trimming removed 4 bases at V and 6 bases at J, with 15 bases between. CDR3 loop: CASSSGAYGDTQYF. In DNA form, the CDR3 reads TGTGCCAGCAGCTCCGGGGCCTACGGGGATACGCAGTATTTT. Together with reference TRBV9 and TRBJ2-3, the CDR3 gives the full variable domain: DSGVTQTPKHLITATGQRVTLRCSPRSGDLSVYWYQQSLDQGLQFLIQYYNGEERAKGNILERFSAQQFPDLHSELNLSSLELGDSALYFCASSSGAYGDTQYFGPGTRLTVL.

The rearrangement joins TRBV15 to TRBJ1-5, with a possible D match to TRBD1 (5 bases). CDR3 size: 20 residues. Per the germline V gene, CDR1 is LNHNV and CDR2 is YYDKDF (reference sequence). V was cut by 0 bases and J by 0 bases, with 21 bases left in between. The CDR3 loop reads CATSRDFGLRGSGSNQPQHF. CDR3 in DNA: TGTGCCACCAGCAGAGATTTTGGCCTGCGGGGCTCTGGTAGCAATCAGCCCCAGCATTTT. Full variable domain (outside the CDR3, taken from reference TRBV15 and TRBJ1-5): DAMVIQNPRYQVTQFGKPVTLSCSQTLNHNVMYWYQQKSSQAPKLLFHYYDKDFNNEADTPDNFQSRRPNTSFCFLDIRSPGLGDTAMYLCATSRDFGLRGSGSNQPQHFGDGTRLSIL.

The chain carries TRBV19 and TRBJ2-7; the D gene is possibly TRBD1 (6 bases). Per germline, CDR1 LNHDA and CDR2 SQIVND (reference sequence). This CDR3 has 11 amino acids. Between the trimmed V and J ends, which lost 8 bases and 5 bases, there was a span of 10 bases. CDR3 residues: CASGQSHEQYF. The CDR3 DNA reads TGTGCCAGTGGACAGTCCCACGAGCAGTACTTC.

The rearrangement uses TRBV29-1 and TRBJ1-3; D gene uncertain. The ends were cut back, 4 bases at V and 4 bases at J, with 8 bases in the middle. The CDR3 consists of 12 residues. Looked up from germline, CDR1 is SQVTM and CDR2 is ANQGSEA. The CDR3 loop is CSVGVSGNTIYF. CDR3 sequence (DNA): TGCAGCGTTGGAGTTTCGGGAAACACCATATATTTT.

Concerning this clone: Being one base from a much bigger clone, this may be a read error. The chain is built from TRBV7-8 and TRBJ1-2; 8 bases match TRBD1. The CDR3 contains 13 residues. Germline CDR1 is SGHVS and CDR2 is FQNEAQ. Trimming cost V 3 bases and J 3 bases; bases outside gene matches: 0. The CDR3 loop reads CASSLTGDYGYTF. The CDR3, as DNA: TGTGCCAGCAGCTTGACAGGGGACTATGGCTACACCTTC.

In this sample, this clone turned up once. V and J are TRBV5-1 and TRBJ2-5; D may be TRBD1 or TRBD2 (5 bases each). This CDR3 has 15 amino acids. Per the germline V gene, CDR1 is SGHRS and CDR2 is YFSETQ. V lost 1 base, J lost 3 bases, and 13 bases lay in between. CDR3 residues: CASSLPGAGEETQYF. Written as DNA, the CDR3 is TGCGCCAGCAGCTTGCCCGGGGCTGGGGAAGAGACCCAGTACTTC.

CDR3 DNA: TGTGCCAGCAGCTCACACAGGGGGTATCAGTACTTC. The encoded protein is CASSSHRGYQYF. The V call is TRBV11-2, the J call TRBJ2-7; TRBD1 aligns across 8 bases. CDR1 and CDR2 from the germline V gene are SGHAT and FQNNGV. V shed 4 bases, J shed 10 bases, and the junction held 6 bases outside the gene matches. The CDR3 is made up of 12 amino acids.

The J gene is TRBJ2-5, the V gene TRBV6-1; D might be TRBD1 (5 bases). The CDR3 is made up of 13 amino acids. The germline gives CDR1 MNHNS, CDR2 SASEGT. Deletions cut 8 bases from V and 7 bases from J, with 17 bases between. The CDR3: CASRTAGLGTQYF. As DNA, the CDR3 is TGTGCCAGCCGGACGGCAGGGCTTGGGACCCAGTACTTC.

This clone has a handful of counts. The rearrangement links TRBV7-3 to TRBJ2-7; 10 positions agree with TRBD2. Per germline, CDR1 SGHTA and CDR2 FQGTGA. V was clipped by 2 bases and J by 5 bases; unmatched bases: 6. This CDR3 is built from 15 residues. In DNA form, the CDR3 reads TGTGCCAGCAGCTTAGAGCTAGCGGGAGCCAACGAGCAGTACTTC. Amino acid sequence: CASSLELAGANEQYF.

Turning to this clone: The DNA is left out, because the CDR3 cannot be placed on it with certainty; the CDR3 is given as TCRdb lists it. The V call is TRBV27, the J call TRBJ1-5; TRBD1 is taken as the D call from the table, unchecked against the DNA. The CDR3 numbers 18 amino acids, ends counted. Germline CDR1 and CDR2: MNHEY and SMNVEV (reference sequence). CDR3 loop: CASSPFWRGDNSNQPQHF.

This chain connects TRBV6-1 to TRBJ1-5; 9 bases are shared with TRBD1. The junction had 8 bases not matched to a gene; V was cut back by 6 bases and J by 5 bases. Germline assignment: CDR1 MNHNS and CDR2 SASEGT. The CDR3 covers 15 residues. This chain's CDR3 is CASRDRGDGHQPQHF. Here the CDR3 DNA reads TGTGCCAGCAGGGACAGGGGAGATGGCCATCAGCCCCAGCATTTT.

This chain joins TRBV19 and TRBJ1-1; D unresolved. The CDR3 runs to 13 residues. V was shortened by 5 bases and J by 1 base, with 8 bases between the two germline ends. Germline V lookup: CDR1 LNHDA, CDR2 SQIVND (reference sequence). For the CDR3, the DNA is TGTGCCAGTAGTGGACTCGGGAACACTGAAGCTTTCTTT. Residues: CASSGLGNTEAFF. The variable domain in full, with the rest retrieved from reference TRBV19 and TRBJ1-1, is DGGITQSPKYLFRKEGQNVTLSCEQNLNHDAMYWYRQDPGQGLRLIYYSQIVNDFQKGDIAEGYSVSREKKESFPLTVTSAQKNPTAFYLCASSGLGNTEAFFGQGTRLTVV.

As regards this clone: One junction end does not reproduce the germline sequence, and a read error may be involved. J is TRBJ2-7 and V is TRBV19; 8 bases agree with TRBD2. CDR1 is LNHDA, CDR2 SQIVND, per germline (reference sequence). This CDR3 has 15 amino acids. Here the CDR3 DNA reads TGTGCCAGTAGTGTAGAAGCGGGAGTCAGGCACGAGCAGTACTTC. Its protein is CASSVEAGVRHEQYF.

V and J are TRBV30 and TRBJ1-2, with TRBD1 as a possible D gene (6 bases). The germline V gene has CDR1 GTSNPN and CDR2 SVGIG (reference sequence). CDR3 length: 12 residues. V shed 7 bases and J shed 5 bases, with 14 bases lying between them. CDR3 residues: CASFRGAYGYTF. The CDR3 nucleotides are TGTGCCTCCTTCAGGGGAGCTTATGGCTACACCTTC.

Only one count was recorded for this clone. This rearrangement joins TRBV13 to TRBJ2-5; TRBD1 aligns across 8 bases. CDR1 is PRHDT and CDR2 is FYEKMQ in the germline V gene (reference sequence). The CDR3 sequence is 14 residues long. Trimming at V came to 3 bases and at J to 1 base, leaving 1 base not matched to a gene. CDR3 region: CASSLGTGQETQYF. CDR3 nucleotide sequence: TGTGCCAGCAGCTTGGGGACAGGCCAAGAGACCCAGTACTTC.

CDR3 protein: CTSSATRKRQDTQYF. CDR3 sequence (DNA): TGCACCAGCAGCGCCACTCGGAAGCGTCAAGATACGCAGTATTTT. This rearrangement joins TRBV1 to TRBJ2-3; no check of the table's D call, TRBD2, against the DNA was made. TRBV1 is flagged as a pseudogene. The CDR3 length is 15 residues.

DNA of the CDR3: TGTGCCAGCAGTGACGGTGCGGGAGGGGGGGATGAGCAGTTCTTC. This codes for CASSDGAGGGDEQFF. The chain couples TRBV6-1 to TRBJ2-1; 9 bases fit TRBD2. This CDR3 contains 15 residues. CDR1 and CDR2 from the germline V gene are MNHNS and SASEGT. Trimming took 3 bases from V and 8 from J; bases not matched to a gene: 8.

This CDR3 reads CASSQAPRSEQYF. The CDR3 DNA follows: TGCGCCAGCAGCCAAGCCCCACGGAGCGAGCAGTACTTC. The genes are TRBV4-3 and TRBJ2-7; D not certain. V was pared by 1 base and J by 6 bases, with 10 bases between. The CDR3 runs 13 residues. Germline CDR1 and CDR2: LGHNA and YSLEER.

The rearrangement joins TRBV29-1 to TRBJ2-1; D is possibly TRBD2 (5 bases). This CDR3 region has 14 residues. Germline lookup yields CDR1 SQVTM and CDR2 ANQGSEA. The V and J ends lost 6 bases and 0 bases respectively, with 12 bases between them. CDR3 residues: CSVALEDSYNEQFF. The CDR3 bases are TGCAGCGTCGCACTGGAGGACTCCTACAATGAGCAGTTCTTC.

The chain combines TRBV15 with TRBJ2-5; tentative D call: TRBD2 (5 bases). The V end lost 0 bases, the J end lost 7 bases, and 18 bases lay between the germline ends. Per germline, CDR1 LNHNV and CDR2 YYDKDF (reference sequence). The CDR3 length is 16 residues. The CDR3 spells CATSRDLFGENATQYF. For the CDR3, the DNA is TGTGCCACCAGCAGAGATCTCTTCGGGGAGAATGCGACCCAGTACTTC.

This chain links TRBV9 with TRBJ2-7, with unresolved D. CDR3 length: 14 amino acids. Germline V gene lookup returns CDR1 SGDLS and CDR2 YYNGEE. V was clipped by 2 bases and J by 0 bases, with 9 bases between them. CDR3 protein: CASSVTANSYEQYF. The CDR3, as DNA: TGTGCCAGCAGCGTTACCGCGAACTCCTACGAGCAGTACTTC.

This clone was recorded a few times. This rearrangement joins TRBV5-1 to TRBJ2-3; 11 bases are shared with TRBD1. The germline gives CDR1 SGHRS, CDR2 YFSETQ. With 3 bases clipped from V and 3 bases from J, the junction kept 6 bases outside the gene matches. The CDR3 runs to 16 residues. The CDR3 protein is CASSSPGTGGTDTQYF. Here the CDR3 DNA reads TGCGCCAGCAGCTCACCGGGGACAGGGGGAACAGATACGCAGTATTTT.

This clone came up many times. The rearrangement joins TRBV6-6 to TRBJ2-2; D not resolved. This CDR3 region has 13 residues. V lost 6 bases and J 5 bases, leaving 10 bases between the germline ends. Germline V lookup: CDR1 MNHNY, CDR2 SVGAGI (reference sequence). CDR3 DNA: TGTGCCAGCAGCTTACGTCCTACCGGGGAGCTGTTTTTT. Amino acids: CASSLRPTGELFF.